The 25 T cell receptor beta chains below come from one sample, sequenced in a study of Ad26.COV2.S vaccination and SARS-CoV-2 variants. Noted treatment: 19 received Ad26.COV2.S at low or high dose, single or two shots; about five received placebo; per-sample allocation not given. Collection of the samples took place on day 63 after the first injection of vaccine or placebo. Clones were read by immunoSEQ multiplex PCR, and TCRdb kept only the in-frame ones, dropping some. The table lists approximately 500,000 clones, 87% of them singletons, with 9.5% to 15% in the top ten. The sample here was peripheral blood, taken in a trial of Ad26.COV2.S vaccine versus placebo. The receptors were gathered from a person aged 18-65 years who received the Ad26.COV2.S COVID-19 vaccine or a placebo.

The chain employs TRBV10-3 and TRBJ1-2, with a possible D match to TRBD1 (5 bases). The CDR3 length is 12 residues. Germline values: CDR1 ENHRY, CDR2 SYGVKD. Trimming removed 4 bases from V and 7 bases from J, with 10 bases in between. CDR3 nucleotide sequence: TGTGCCATCAGTGGAACGGGACGTGGCTACACCTTC. Residues: CAISGTGRGYTF.

The chain is built from TRBV10-3 and TRBJ2-7; D unclear. The V end lost 4 bases, the J end lost 3 bases, and 10 bases lay between the germline ends. The CDR3 runs 13 residues. Germline CDR1 is ENHRY and CDR2 is SYGVKD. CDR3 DNA sequence: TGTGCCATCAGTGGTTCGGCAAACTACGAGCAGTACTTC. Its translation is CAISGSANYEQYF.

The chain combines TRBV14 with TRBJ2-3, with D unresolved. CDR1 and CDR2 from the germline V gene are SGHDN and FVKESK. This CDR3 comprises 16 residues. The V end lost 1 base, the J end lost 3 bases, and 14 bases lay between the germline ends. The CDR3 region has the DNA TGTGCCAGCAGCCAAGGAGCCCATCGACAAACAGATACGCAGTATTTT. It translates to CASSQGAHRQTDTQYF.

This rearrangement joins TRBV28 to TRBJ2-5, with a weak D call TRBD1 (5 bases). Germline-derived CDR1 and CDR2 are MDHEN and SYDVKM. The CDR3 contains 12 residues. Trimming stripped 5 bases from V and 5 bases from J, with 9 bases between. The CDR3 sequence: CASSLAGETQYF. The CDR3 DNA follows: TGTGCCAGCAGTCTCGCAGGGGAGACCCAGTACTTC.

This chain uses TRBV11-3 with TRBJ2-1; TRBD1 or TRBD2 may be the D gene (7 bases each). The CDR3 totals 20 residues. Germline values: CDR1 SGHNT, CDR2 YENEEA. Trimming removed 1 base at V and 4 bases at J, with 26 bases between. In DNA form, the CDR3 reads TGTGCCAGCAGCTTAGGAAGGTTAGGGGGCGGGAGAGGGATGTACAATGAGCAGTTCTTC. Translating it yields CASSLGRLGGGRGMYNEQFF.

This rearrangement joins TRBV24-1 to TRBJ2-3; D ambiguous. The germline V gene encodes CDR1 KGHDR and CDR2 SFDVKD. V was trimmed by 1 base and J by 1 base, leaving 11 bases between them. The CDR3 has 16 residues. CDR3 DNA: TGTGCCACCAGTGATTTCGGTCCCCTGGGCACAGATACGCAGTATTTT. As protein: CATSDFGPLGTDTQYF.

The chain uses TRBV19 and TRBJ2-7, with 9 bases lining up with TRBD1. This CDR3 comprises 14 residues. V dropped 3 bases and J dropped 4; count of bases not matched to a gene: 4. CDR1 is LNHDA, CDR2 SQIVND, per germline (reference sequence). CDR3 protein: CASSIEQGAYEQYF. CDR3 DNA sequence: TGTGCCAGTAGTATCGAACAGGGGGCGTACGAGCAGTACTTC.

This sequence joins TRBV4-3 and TRBJ1-1; the D is unclear. The CDR3 has 14 amino acids. Trimming left V 4 bases short and J 5 bases short, with 14 bases between. CDR1 is LGHNA, CDR2 YSLEER, per germline. The CDR3 here is CASSLGSTRTEAFF. In DNA, the CDR3 is TGCGCCAGCAGCCTGGGCAGTACAAGAACTGAAGCTTTCTTT.

The chain carries TRBV6-5 and TRBJ1-5, with D uncertain. Trimming cost V 0 bases and J 5 bases, with 11 bases left between them. The CDR3 runs to 15 residues. Looked up from germline, CDR1 is MNHEY and CDR2 is SVGAGI. The CDR3 is CASSYSIAGYQPQHF. The CDR3 DNA reads as TGTGCCAGCAGTTACTCGATTGCGGGGTATCAGCCCCAGCATTTT.

The chain is built from TRBV9 and TRBJ2-3, with D maybe TRBD2 (6 bases). The CDR3 runs to 14 residues. The V gene's germline CDR1 is SGDLS and CDR2 YYNGEE. The V end lost 3 bases, the J end lost 0 bases, and 8 bases lay between the germline ends. CDR3 nucleotide sequence: TGTGCCAGCAGCGCCGGACTAAGCACAGATACGCAGTATTTT. Its translation: CASSAGLSTDTQYF. Full variable domain (outside the CDR3, taken from reference TRBV9 and TRBJ2-3): DSGVTQTPKHLITATGQRVTLRCSPRSGDLSVYWYQQSLDQGLQFLIQYYNGEERAKGNILERFSAQQFPDLHSELNLSSLELGDSALYFCASSAGLSTDTQYFGPGTRLTVL.

The V gene is TRBV6-1, the J gene TRBJ1-4; TRBD1 is a possible D gene (5 bases). V was trimmed by 8 bases and J by 4 bases, leaving 14 bases between them. The CDR3 spans 14 residues. Germline V CDR1 and CDR2: MNHNS, SASEGT. DNA of the CDR3: TGTGCCAGCTTTAGGGAGAGGGGTAATGAAAAACTGTTTTTT. This sequence encodes CASFRERGNEKLFF.

The V gene is TRBV7-2, the J gene TRBJ1-1; D is unclear. Germline V CDR1 and CDR2: SGHTA, FQGNSA. Trimming took off 5 bases at V and 11 bases at J, with 21 bases between the two ends. The CDR3 totals 14 residues. CDR3 residues: CASSPMVGLTVAFF. CDR3 bases: TGTGCCAGCAGCCCCATGGTGGGGTTGACTGTGGCTTTCTTT.

The V gene is TRBV5-1, the J gene TRBJ2-7, with 9 bases identical to TRBD1. Per the germline V gene, CDR1 is SGHRS and CDR2 is YFSETQ. The CDR3 is made up of 15 amino acids. Unmatched junction bases numbered 6, after V lost 3 bases and J lost 2 bases. CDR3 DNA sequence: TGCGCCAGCAGCTCGGGACAGGGTAACCCCTACGAGCAGTACTTC. It encodes CASSSGQGNPYEQYF. The complete variable domain, with remaining parts taken from reference TRBV5-1 and TRBJ2-7, reads KAGVTQTPRYLIKTRGQQVTLSCSPISGHRSVSWYQQTPGQGLQFLFEYFSETQRNKGNFPGRFSGRQFSNSRSEMNVSTLELGDSALYLCASSSGQGNPYEQYFGPGTRLTVT.

CDR3 nucleotides: TGTGCCAGTAGTATAGGAGGGGTAAGCACAGATACGCAGTATTTT. Translated: CASSIGGVSTDTQYF. The gene calls are TRBV19 and TRBJ2-3, with D possibly called TRBD1 or TRBD2 (5 bases each). CDR3 length equals 15 residues. The V and J ends lost 1 base and 0 bases respectively, with 8 bases between them. CDR1 and CDR2 from the germline V gene are LNHDA and SQIVND (reference sequence).

The chain carries TRBV19 and TRBJ2-3; TRBD2 matches at 9 bases. Germline values: CDR1 LNHDA, CDR2 SQIVND (reference sequence). CDR3 length: 14 amino acids. The V gene end was trimmed by 9 bases and the J gene end by 2 bases; junction bases not matched to a gene: 6. The DNA of the CDR3 is TGTGCCAGCTGGGGGACTAGCCCCACAGATACGCAGTATTTT. It is translated as CASWGTSPTDTQYF.

This clone appeared many times. This sequence joins TRBV7-3 and TRBJ2-1; 7 positions match TRBD1. With 5 bases clipped from V and 9 bases from J, the junction kept 16 bases outside the gene matches. Germline V CDR1 and CDR2: SGHTA, FQGTGA. The CDR3 has 16 residues. CDR3 bases: TGTGCCAGCAGCCCAGCGGCTGGGACAGCGCACAGTGAGCAGTTCTTC. Amino acid sequence: CASSPAAGTAHSEQFF.

The chain employs TRBV11-2 and TRBJ2-1; 10 nucleotides align to TRBD2. This CDR3 region has 17 residues. Trimming at V came to 5 bases and at J to 8 bases, leaving 15 bases not matched to a gene. The germline V gene has CDR1 SGHAT and CDR2 FQNNGV. The CDR3 protein is CASSPRLSGRPLDEQFF. In nucleotides, the CDR3 is TGTGCCAGCAGCCCGCGTCTTAGCGGGAGGCCCCTAGATGAGCAGTTCTTC. The entire variable domain, with the rest obtained from reference TRBV11-2 and TRBJ2-1, is as follows: EAGVAQSPRYKIIEKRQSVAFWCNPISGHATLYWYQQILGQGPKLLIQFQNNGVVDDSQLPKDRFSAERLKGVDSTLKIQPAKLEDSAVYLCASSPRLSGRPLDEQFFGPGTRLTVL.

The V gene is TRBV29-1, the J gene TRBJ2-7; 12 bases line up with TRBD2. Germline CDR1 SQVTM, CDR2 ANQGSEA. Trimming at V came to 8 bases and at J to 2 bases, leaving 7 bases not matched to a gene. CDR3 length: 14 amino acids. The chain's CDR3 is CSILAGGPPYEQYF. The CDR3 DNA follows: TGCAGCATCCTAGCGGGAGGGCCTCCCTACGAGCAGTACTTC.

V is TRBV28 and J is TRBJ2-7, with 10 bases that match TRBD1. This CDR3 is built from 16 residues. After removal of 4 bases from V and 5 bases from J, the junction contained 11 bases not matched to a gene. CDR1 and CDR2 (germline): MDHEN, SYDVKM. CDR3 in amino acids: CASSYLGTGDRDEQYF. DNA of the CDR3: TGTGCCAGCAGTTATTTGGGGACAGGGGATCGCGACGAGCAGTACTTC.

This clone occurred a few times. This chain joins TRBV28 and TRBJ1-1, with 9 bases that match TRBD1. Per germline, CDR1 MDHEN and CDR2 SYDVKM. CDR3 length: 16 amino acids. V shed 4 bases and J 1 base; nucleotides not matched to a gene: 7. The CDR3 loop is CASSSGQGSTNTEAFF. The CDR3 nucleotides are TGTGCCAGCAGTTCTGGACAGGGGTCGACGAACACTGAAGCTTTCTTT. Supplemented by reference TRBV28 and TRBJ1-1, the full variable domain reads DVKVTQSSRYLVKRTGEKVFLECVQDMDHENMFWYRQDPGLGLRLIYFSYDVKMKEKGDIPEGYSVSREKKERFSLILESASTNQTSMYLCASSSGQGSTNTEAFFGQGTRLTVV.

This sequence joins TRBV6-5 and TRBJ2-2; TRBD1 agrees at 9 bases. This CDR3 contains 15 residues. V lost 10 bases and J lost 5; bases outside the gene matches: 11. Germline V gene data show CDR1 as MNHEY and CDR2 as SVGAGI. This CDR3 is CATGGQGPFTGELFF. Here the CDR3 DNA reads TGTGCCACGGGAGGACAGGGGCCTTTTACCGGGGAGCTGTTTTTT.

The chain joins TRBV28 to TRBJ2-1, with D perhaps TRBD2 (6 bases). V dropped 3 bases and J dropped 6 bases, with 12 bases sitting between them. From germline, CDR1 is MDHEN and CDR2 SYDVKM. There are 14 residues in the CDR3. The CDR3 sequence: CASSFQREFNEQFF. For the CDR3, the DNA is TGTGCCAGCAGTTTCCAACGGGAGTTCAATGAGCAGTTCTTC.

This clone was picked up one time. This CDR3 is CASSKGTAYEQYF. DNA for the CDR3: TGTGCCAGCAGTAAGGGGACAGCCTACGAGCAGTACTTC. The chain joins TRBV6-2 or TRBV6-3 to TRBJ2-7; 7 bases fit TRBD1. V dropped 5 bases and J dropped 2; count of bases not matched to a gene: 3. The CDR3 spans 13 residues. CDR1 and CDR2 from the germline V gene are MNHEY and SVGEGT.

V and J are TRBV25-1 and TRBJ1-5, with a possible D match to TRBD1 (6 bases). The V gene lost 5 bases and the J gene lost 4 bases, with 9 bases spanning the gap. The CDR3 has 13 amino acids. CDR1 and CDR2 (germline): MGHDK, SYGVNS. The CDR3 spells CASSPGQNQPQHF. The CDR3 DNA is TGTGCCAGCAGTCCAGGACAGAATCAGCCCCAGCATTTT. Using reference TRBV25-1 and TRBJ1-5 for the parts outside the CDR3, the full variable domain is EADIYQTPRYLVIGTGKKITLECSQTMGHDKMYWYQQDPGMELHLIHYSYGVNSTEKGDLSSESTVSRIRTEHFPLTLESARPSHTSQYLCASSPGQNQPQHFGDGTRLSIL.

This chain joins TRBV30 and TRBJ2-3, with TRBD2 as a possible D gene (6 bases). CDR1 GTSNPN and CDR2 SVGIG come from the germline V gene (reference sequence). The CDR3 loop spans 13 amino acids. Trimming cost V 0 bases and J 5 bases, with 9 bases left between them. The CDR3 DNA reads TGTGCCTGGAGTGTGGAGGGTCAAGATACGCAGTATTTT. The encoded protein is CAWSVEGQDTQYF.